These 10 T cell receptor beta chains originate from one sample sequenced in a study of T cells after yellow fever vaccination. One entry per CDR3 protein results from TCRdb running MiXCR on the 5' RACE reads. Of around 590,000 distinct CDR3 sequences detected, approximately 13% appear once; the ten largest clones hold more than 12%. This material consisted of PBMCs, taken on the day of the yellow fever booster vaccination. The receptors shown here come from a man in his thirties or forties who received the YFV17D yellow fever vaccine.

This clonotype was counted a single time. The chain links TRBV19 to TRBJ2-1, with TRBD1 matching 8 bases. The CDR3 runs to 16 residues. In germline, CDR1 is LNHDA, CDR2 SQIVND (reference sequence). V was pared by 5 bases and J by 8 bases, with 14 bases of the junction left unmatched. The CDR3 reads CASSVPGTGRKDEQFF. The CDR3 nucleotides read TGTGCCAGTAGTGTACCCGGGACAGGCAGAAAGGATGAGCAGTTCTTC.

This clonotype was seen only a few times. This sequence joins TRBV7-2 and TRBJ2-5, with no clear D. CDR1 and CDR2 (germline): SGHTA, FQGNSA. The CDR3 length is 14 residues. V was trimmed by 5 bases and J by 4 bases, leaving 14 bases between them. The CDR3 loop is CASSPWARAETQYF. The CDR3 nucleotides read TGTGCCAGCAGCCCCTGGGCTAGGGCAGAGACCCAGTACTTC.

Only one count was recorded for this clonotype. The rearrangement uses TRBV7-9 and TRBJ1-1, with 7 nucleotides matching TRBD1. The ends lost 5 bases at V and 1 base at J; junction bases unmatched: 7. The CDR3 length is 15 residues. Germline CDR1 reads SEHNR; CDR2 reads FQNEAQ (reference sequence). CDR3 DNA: TGTGCCAGCAGCCCACATAGGACAGGGAACACTGAAGCTTTCTTT. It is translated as CASSPHRTGNTEAFF. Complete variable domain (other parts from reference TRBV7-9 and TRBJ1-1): DTGVSQNPRHKITKRGQNVTFRCDPISEHNRLYWYRQTLGQGPEFLTYFQNEAQLEKSRLLSDRFSAERPKGSFSTLEIQRTEQGDSAMYLCASSPHRTGNTEAFFGQGTRLTVV.

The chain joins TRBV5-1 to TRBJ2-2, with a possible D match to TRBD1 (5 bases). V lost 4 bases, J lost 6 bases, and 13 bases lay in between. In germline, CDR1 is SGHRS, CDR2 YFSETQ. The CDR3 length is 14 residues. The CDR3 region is CASSNAGSAGELFF. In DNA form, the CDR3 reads TGCGCCAGCAGCAATGCAGGGTCCGCCGGGGAGCTGTTTTTT.

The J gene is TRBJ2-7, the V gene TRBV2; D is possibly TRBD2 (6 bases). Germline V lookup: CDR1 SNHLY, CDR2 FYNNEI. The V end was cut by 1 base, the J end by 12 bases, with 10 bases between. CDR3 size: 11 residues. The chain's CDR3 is CASSEEGLVYF. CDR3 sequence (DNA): TGTGCCAGCAGTGAAGAGGGACTGGTGTACTTC.

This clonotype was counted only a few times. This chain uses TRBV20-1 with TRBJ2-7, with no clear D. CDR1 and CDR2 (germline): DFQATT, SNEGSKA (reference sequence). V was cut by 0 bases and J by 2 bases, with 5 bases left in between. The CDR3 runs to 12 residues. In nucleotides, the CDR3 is TGCAGTGCTAGAGACAGCCCCTACGAGCAGTACTTC. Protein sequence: CSARDSPYEQYF.

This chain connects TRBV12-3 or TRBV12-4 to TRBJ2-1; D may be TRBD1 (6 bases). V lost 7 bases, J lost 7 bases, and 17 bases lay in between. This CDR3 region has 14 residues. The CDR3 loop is CASNPTGTFNEQFF. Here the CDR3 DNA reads TGTGCCAGCAATCCGACAGGCACTTTTAATGAGCAGTTCTTC.

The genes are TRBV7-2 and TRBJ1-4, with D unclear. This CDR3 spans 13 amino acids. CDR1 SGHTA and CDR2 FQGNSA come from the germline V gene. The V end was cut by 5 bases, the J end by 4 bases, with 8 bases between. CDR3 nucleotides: TGTGCCAGCAGCATCCGGGGTAATGAAAAACTGTTTTTT. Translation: CASSIRGNEKLFF. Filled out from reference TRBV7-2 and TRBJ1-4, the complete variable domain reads GAGVSQSPSNKVTEKGKDVELRCDPISGHTALYWYRQSLGQGLEFLIYFQGNSAPDKSGLPSDRFSAERTGGSVSTLTIQRTQQEDSAVYLCASSIRGNEKLFFGSGTQLSVL.

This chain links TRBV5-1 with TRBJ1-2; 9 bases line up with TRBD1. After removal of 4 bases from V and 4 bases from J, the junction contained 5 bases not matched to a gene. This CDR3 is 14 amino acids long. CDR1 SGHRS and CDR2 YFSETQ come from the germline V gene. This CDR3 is CASSRTGETYGYTF. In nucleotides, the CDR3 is TGCGCCAGCAGCCGGACAGGGGAGACCTATGGCTACACCTTC.

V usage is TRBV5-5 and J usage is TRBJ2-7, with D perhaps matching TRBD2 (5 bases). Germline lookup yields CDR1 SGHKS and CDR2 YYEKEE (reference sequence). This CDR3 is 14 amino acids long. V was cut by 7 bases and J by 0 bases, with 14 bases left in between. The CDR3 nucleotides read TGTGCCAGCCTAGCCTGGGGTGTCTCCTACGAGCAGTACTTC. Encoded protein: CASLAWGVSYEQYF. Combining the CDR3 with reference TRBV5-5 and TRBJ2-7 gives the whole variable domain DAGVTQSPTHLIKTRGQQVTLRCSPISGHKSVSWYQQVLGQGPQFIFQYYEKEERGRGNFPDRFSARQFPNYSSELNVNALLLGDSALYLCASLAWGVSYEQYFGPGTRLTVT.